The clone carrying this T cell receptor beta chain was recorded many times. This sample stems from a study of T cells in Graves' hyperthyroidism and ophthalmopathy. In germline, CDR1 is SNHLY, CDR2 FYNNEI. The CDR3 has 13 residues. Amplified regions were TCR beta CDR3 sequences from RNA transcripts. Carried out on the TCR CDR3, a first-round RT-PCR used the HTBI primer set. TCRdb passed the multiplex PCR reads through MiXCR, listing each CDR3 protein once. The data contain about half a million distinct CDR3 sequences, less than 20% of them singletons. The sequenced sample consisted of blood. V usage is TRBV2 and J usage is TRBJ2-1; TRBD1 matches at 7 bases. The clonotype comes from a man aged 40-49 years with Graves' ophthalmopathy. CDR3 protein: CASGQEKRNEQFF. The CDR3 nucleotides are TGTGCAAGCGGACAGGAGAAAAGGAATGAGCAGTTCTTC.